These 14 T cell receptor beta chains share one sample of origin, sequenced in a study of neoadjuvant nivolumab and ipilimumab in lung cancer. Clones were sequenced by immunoSEQ multiplex PCR, and TCRdb holds only the in-frame ones, with some missing. The repertoire holds approximately 29,000 clones, with approximately 86% as singletons. The source was tumor tissue, collected after neoadjuvant nivolumab, alone or with ipilimumab, at or shortly before surgery. These receptor sequences come from an adult with non-small cell lung cancer.

This rearrangement joins TRBV5-1 to TRBJ1-1; TRBD1 matches 11 bases. The ends lost 3 bases at V and 3 bases at J; junction bases unmatched: 4. Germline V gene lookup returns CDR1 SGHRS and CDR2 YFSETQ. The CDR3 consists of 15 residues. The CDR3 sequence is CASSYGQGADTEAFF. CDR3 nucleotides: TGCGCCAGCAGCTATGGACAGGGGGCGGACACTGAAGCTTTCTTT.

V is TRBV30 and J is TRBJ2-6; perhaps TRBD1 as D (6 bases). Trimming took 2 bases from V and 2 from J, leaving 19 bases between them. Per germline, CDR1 GTSNPN and CDR2 SVGIG (reference sequence). The CDR3 is 18 amino acids. CDR3 in amino acids: CAWSPTHADSAGANVLTF. The CDR3 DNA reads TGTGCCTGGAGTCCCACTCACGCGGACAGTGCTGGGGCCAACGTCCTGACTTTC.

The chain combines TRBV29-1 with TRBJ2-1; 13 bases agree with TRBD2. With V trimmed by 7 bases and J by 0 bases, 6 bases remained unmatched. Germline V gene lookup returns CDR1 SQVTM and CDR2 ANQGSEA. This CDR3 is built from 16 residues. The CDR3 sequence is CSAKGLAGASYNEQFF. For the CDR3, the DNA is TGCAGCGCCAAAGGACTAGCGGGAGCCTCCTACAATGAGCAGTTCTTC.

The rearrangement joins TRBV5-1 to TRBJ2-1; no firm D call. Germline values: CDR1 SGHRS, CDR2 YFSETQ. CDR3 length: 15 residues. V was shortened by 0 bases and J by 4 bases, with 11 bases between the two germline ends. The CDR3, as DNA: TGCGCCAGCAGCTTGGTGGCAGAACCATACAATGAGCAGTTCTTC. It yields the protein CASSLVAEPYNEQFF.

The rearrangement links TRBV10-3 to TRBJ2-5, with D uncertain. Germline-derived CDR1 and CDR2 are ENHRY and SYGVKD. Trimming removed 0 bases at V and 2 bases at J, with 7 bases between. The CDR3 length is 14 residues. The CDR3 region is CAISESQQQETQYF. As DNA, the CDR3 is TGTGCCATCAGTGAGTCCCAGCAACAAGAGACCCAGTACTTC.

V and J are TRBV11-3 and TRBJ2-5; D could derive from TRBD1 or TRBD2 (5 bases each). V gave up 5 bases and J gave up 2 bases, with 15 bases separating them. This CDR3 is built from 15 residues. Germline values: CDR1 SGHNT, CDR2 YENEEA. CDR3 coding DNA: TGTGCCAGCAGCCCAGGGACGGGACGACAAGAGACCCAGTACTTC. Protein product: CASSPGTGRQETQYF.

The chain has TRBV5-5 and TRBJ2-2, with 8 bases aligning to TRBD2. Germline V gene sequence: CDR1 SGHKS, CDR2 YYEKEE (reference sequence). Trimming cost V 2 bases and J 4 bases; bases outside gene matches: 7. The CDR3 covers 16 residues. This chain's CDR3 is CASSFYGGVATGELFF. The CDR3 coding sequence is TGTGCCAGCAGCTTCTACGGGGGGGTTGCCACCGGGGAGCTGTTTTTT.

A single count supports this clone. This chain links TRBV27 with TRBJ2-1, with D possibly being TRBD1 or TRBD2 (6 bases each). This CDR3 comprises 12 residues. V was trimmed by 6 bases and J by 11 bases, leaving 14 bases between them. The germline gives CDR1 MNHEY, CDR2 SMNVEV (reference sequence). The CDR3 coding sequence is TGTGCCAGCAGGGGGGGCGCGGCACAGCAGTTCTTC. It yields the protein CASRGGAAQQFF.

V and J are TRBV30 and TRBJ1-6; no definite D call. Germline assignment: CDR1 GTSNPN and CDR2 SVGIG (reference sequence). With 4 bases removed from V and 3 bases from J, the gap between germline ends came to 16 bases. The CDR3 spans 16 residues. The CDR3 sequence is CAWTDRIFLYNSPLHF. CDR3 nucleotide sequence: TGTGCCTGGACGGATAGAATCTTCCTCTATAATTCACCCCTCCACTTT.

The rearrangement links TRBV5-4 to TRBJ1-1, with D unclear. The CDR3 is made up of 11 amino acids. The V gene's germline CDR1 is SGHNT and CDR2 YYREEE (reference sequence). V gave up 3 bases and J gave up 11 bases, with 11 bases separating them. The CDR3 DNA reads TGTGCCAGCAGCTATCCCCGCGGGGCTTTCTTT. Its protein is CASSYPRGAFF.

V is TRBV7-9 and J is TRBJ2-3; D perhaps matches TRBD1 (5 bases). This CDR3 contains 13 residues. Trimming stripped 2 bases from V and 4 bases from J, with 7 bases between. CDR1 is SEHNR, CDR2 FQNEAQ, per germline (reference sequence). The CDR3: CASSLFRADTQYF. CDR3 coding DNA: TGTGCCAGCAGCTTATTCAGGGCAGATACGCAGTATTTT.

The chain links TRBV7-2 to TRBJ1-2; tentatively, D is TRBD1 (5 bases). Trimming left V 5 bases short and J 8 bases short, with 18 bases between. Germline lookup yields CDR1 SGHTA and CDR2 FQGNSA. The CDR3 runs to 14 residues. CDR3 protein: CASSPFQMGDGYTF. In DNA, the CDR3 is TGTGCCAGCAGCCCCTTTCAGATGGGGGACGGCTACACCTTC.

The chain joins TRBV5-1 to TRBJ1-5; 8 positions agree with TRBD1. V shed 4 bases and J 5 bases; nucleotides not matched to a gene: 5. Per germline, CDR1 SGHRS and CDR2 YFSETQ. This CDR3 has 14 amino acids. CDR3 bases: TGCGCCAGCAGCGTACAGGGGGGTGATCAGCCCCAGCATTTT. Translating gives CASSVQGGDQPQHF.

This chain joins TRBV30 and TRBJ2-7, with 9 bases identical to TRBD1. Germline V gene sequence: CDR1 GTSNPN, CDR2 SVGIG (reference sequence). Germline trimming cut 5 bases from V and 7 bases from J; bases unmatched to any gene: 9. The CDR3 length is 13 residues. CDR3 sequence: CAWRWGQGLEQYF. CDR3 DNA: TGTGCCTGGCGATGGGGACAGGGTCTAGAGCAGTACTTC.